These T cell receptor beta chains were read from a single sample in a study of blood T cell repertoires in COVID-19. Data came from immunoSEQ multiplex PCR; TCRdb stores just in-frame clones and leaves some out. Of tens of thousands of clones listed, about 85% were seen once; the top ten hold around 5%. Sequencing was carried out using peripheral blood. These receptors all stem from a man in his 70s with acute or convalescent COVID-19. Both conserved end residues are part of each CDR3. The D gene is left open where the match is weak. Some rows have no size entry. The others give once, few or many, or a class for an expanded clone.

V	size	D	J	DNA	CDR3
TRBV5-1	-	-	TRBJ2-1	TGCGCCAGCAGTCCGATGCTACTTATATACAATGAGCAGTTCTTC	CASSPMLLIYNEQFF
TRBV14	-	TRBD1	TRBJ2-3	TGTGCCAGCAGCCAACTGACAGGGCCCACAGATACGCAGTATTTT	CASSQLTGPTDTQYF
TRBV3-1/TRBV3-2	-	-	TRBJ2-2	TGTGCCAGCAGCCAAGACGGAGGGGCCGGGGAGCTGTTTTTT	CASSQDGGAGELFF
TRBV24-1	-	-	TRBJ2-3	TGTGCCACCAGTGACCCCTCGACAGATACGCAGTATTTT	CATSDPSTDTQYF
TRBV28	-	TRBD2	TRBJ2-1	TGTGCCAGCAGCGGAGCGGGGAGCTCCTACAATGAGCAGTTCTTC	CASSGAGSSYNEQFF
TRBV6-1	-	TRBD1	TRBJ1-5	TGTGCCAGCAGTGAAGCGGGACAGGGTTTTCAGCCCCAGCATTTT	CASSEAGQGFQPQHF
TRBV2	few	-	TRBJ1-4	TGTGCCAGCAGGGAAACATGGGGGCAGGGAAATGAAAAACTGTTTTTT	CASRETWGQGNEKLFF
TRBV3-1/TRBV3-2	-	TRBD1	TRBJ1-5	TGTGCCAGCAGCTCCCGACAGGGTGATCAGCCCCAGCATTTT	CASSSRQGDQPQHF
TRBV19	-	-	TRBJ2-3	TGTGCCAGTAGCTCCCCGGGGGGCGAAACAGATACGCAGTATTTT	CASSSPGGETDTQYF
TRBV10-3	-	TRBD1	TRBJ1-4	TGTGCCATCCGCCAGTCCGGGACAGATAATGAAAAACTGTTTTTT	CAIRQSGTDNEKLFF
TRBV5-4	-	TRBD2	TRBJ2-1	TGTGCCAGCAGCTTGCCGGGACTAGCGGGCGGCAATGAGCAGTTCTTC	CASSLPGLAGGNEQFF
TRBV9	-	-	TRBJ1-1	TGTGCCAGCAGCCCCCTAGGGGGGGACTTTTTGGAGAACACTGAAGCTTTCTTT	CASSPLGGDFLENTEAFF
TRBV28	-	TRBD1	TRBJ2-7	TGTGCCAGCAGCCCTGGGACAGGCCTTACCTACGAGCAGTACTTC	CASSPGTGLTYEQYF
TRBV4-2	-	TRBD1	TRBJ1-2	TGTGCCAGCAGCCAGACAGGGGGTGGGGGCTACACCTTC	CASSQTGGGGYTF
TRBV18	-	-	TRBJ2-5	TGTGCCAGCTCACCATGGGCAGAGACCCAGTACTTC	CASSPWAETQYF
TRBV5-1	-	TRBD2	TRBJ2-5	TGCGCCAGCAGCCAAACTAGCGGAACATTTAAAGAGACCCAGTACTTC	CASSQTSGTFKETQYF
TRBV3-1/TRBV3-2	-	-	TRBJ2-1	TGTGCCAGCAGCCAAGACGGTCTCATTTCCATTCCCGACAATGAGCAGTTCTTC	CASSQDGLISIPDNEQFF
TRBV2	once	TRBD2	TRBJ2-2	TGTGCCAGCGGTCAGGCGGGGGGGCTGAGCACCGGGGAGCTGTTTTTT	CASGQAGGLSTGELFF
TRBV11-2	-	TRBD1	TRBJ2-7	TGTGCCAGCAGCTCCCATACCGGGACAGCATCCTACGAGCAGTACTTC	CASSSHTGTASYEQYF
TRBV15	-	TRBD2	TRBJ2-7	TGTGCCACCAGCAGAGAACCGACTAGCGGGGGCCTCCAGTACTTC	CATSREPTSGGLQYF
TRBV12-3/TRBV12-4	-	-	TRBJ1-2	TGTGCCAGCAGTCTTACGAGAACCTATGGCTACACCTTC	CASSLTRTYGYTF
TRBV20-1	-	-	TRBJ1-2	TGCAGTGCTAGTTCCGGTCTTGCTGGCTACACCTTC	CSASSGLAGYTF
TRBV15	-	TRBD2	TRBJ2-7	TGTGCCACCAGCAGTGGGGAGGGGACTTGGAACTACGAGCAGTACTTC	CATSSGEGTWNYEQYF
TRBV3-1/TRBV3-2	few	-	TRBJ1-1	TGTGCCAGCAGCCAACCACAGGTGGCTGAAGCTTTCTTT	CASSQPQVAEAFF
TRBV7-2	-	-	TRBJ1-4	TGTGCCAGCAGTTCCCGTCTTGCAACTAATGAAAAACTGTTTTTT	CASSSRLATNEKLFF
TRBV6-5	-	TRBD1	TRBJ2-5	TGTGCCAGCAATGTGGGACAGGGGTCTGAGACCCAGTACTTC	CASNVGQGSETQYF
TRBV7-6	-	-	TRBJ2-3	TGTGCCAGCAGCTACCACCCGGCAGATACGCAGTATTTT	CASSYHPADTQYF
TRBV20-1	-	-	TRBJ1-1	TGCAGTGCTGTCAGGGCCACTGAAGCTTTCTTT	CSAVRATEAFF
TRBV7-3	few	-	TRBJ2-2	TGTGCCAGCAGCCAGACAGTTGCCCGTTCTTTTCCCGGGGAGCTGTTTTTT	CASSQTVARSFPGELFF
TRBV27	-	-	TRBJ1-1	TGTGCCAGCAGCAAACAGGGCCTGAACACTGAAGCTTTCTTT	CASSKQGLNTEAFF
TRBV5-6	-	-	TRBJ1-4	TGTGCCAGCAGCCACCAGGCAGCTAATGAAAAACTGTTTTTT	CASSHQAANEKLFF
TRBV10-3	few	TRBD2	TRBJ2-3	TGTGCCAGCGCGATCGGGACTAGCGGGGGGGTAAGAACAGATACGCAGTATTTT	CASAIGTSGGVRTDTQYF
TRBV7-2	-	-	TRBJ2-5	TGTGCCAGTGGACAGCTCCAAGAGACCCAGTACTTC	CASGQLQETQYF
TRBV5-1	-	-	TRBJ2-3	TGCGCCAGCAGCTTGATACTAGCATCAGATACGCAGTATTTT	CASSLILASDTQYF
TRBV9	-	TRBD1	TRBJ1-1	TGTGCCAGCAGCGTAGGTGGAGGGGGCCTACTGAACACTGAAGCTTTCTTT	CASSVGGGGLLNTEAFF
TRBV6-5	-	-	TRBJ2-1	TGTGCCAGCGCCCCCGCGGGTTCCTACAATGAGCAGTTCTTC	CASAPAGSYNEQFF
TRBV7-9	-	TRBD1	TRBJ2-7	TGTGCCAGCAGCCCCCCCCGGGACAGGGGAAGGAACGAGCAGTACTTC	CASSPPRDRGRNEQYF
TRBV7-6	-	TRBD2	TRBJ2-1	TGTGCCAGCAGCTCACTAGCGGGGGGGCCTGTTGAGCAGTTCTTC	CASSSLAGGPVEQFF
TRBV5-1	once	TRBD1	TRBJ1-2	TGCGCCAGCAGCTTGGGGGGACAGATCCTCTATGGCTACACCTTC	CASSLGGQILYGYTF
TRBV5-5	-	TRBD1	TRBJ1-4	TGTGCCAGCAGCTGGGGACAGGGGTATAATGAAAAACTGTTTTTT	CASSWGQGYNEKLFF
TRBV5-4	-	TRBD1	TRBJ2-1	TGTGCCAGCAGCCCTCCGGGACAGGGATACAATGAGCAGTTCTTC	CASSPPGQGYNEQFF
TRBV23-1	-	TRBD1	TRBJ2-5	TGCGCCAGCAACCCGGACAGGGACTTCTCGGAGACCCAGTACTTC	CASNPDRDFSETQYF
TRBV7-3	medium-sized	TRBD2	TRBJ2-7	TGTGCCAGCAGCCAGGGGACTAGCGGGGTAGAGCAGTACTTC	CASSQGTSGVEQYF
TRBV6-5	-	-	TRBJ2-3	TGTGCCAGTATGACAGGTTTGATCACAGATACGCAGTATTTT	CASMTGLITDTQYF
TRBV5-1	-	-	TRBJ1-6	TGCGCCAGCAGCACCCATGGGGCCGATTCACCCCTCCACTTT	CASSTHGADSPLHF
TRBV7-8	-	TRBD1	TRBJ1-2	TGTGCCAGCACCCTCACATCGGGGACAGGATATGGCTACACCTTC	CASTLTSGTGYGYTF
TRBV18	-	-	TRBJ2-5	TGTGCCAGCTCACCAGAGGTGGAGGGGGAGACCCAGTACTTC	CASSPEVEGETQYF
TRBV5-6	-	TRBD2	TRBJ2-7	TGTGCCAGCAGCCCCCGGAGGGACTACGGTAACGAGCAGTACTTC	CASSPRRDYGNEQYF
TRBV29-1	-	-	TRBJ1-2	TGCAGCGTTGTGCAGGGCAACTATGGCTACACCTTC	CSVVQGNYGYTF
TRBV7-8	-	-	TRBJ1-1	TGTGCCAGCAGCTCCACAGGACGCCAGTCTGAAGCTTTCTTT	CASSSTGRQSEAFF
TRBV28	-	-	TRBJ1-1	TGTGCCAGCAACCGGTACACTGAAGCTTTCTTT	CASNRYTEAFF
TRBV11-1	few	-	TRBJ2-7	TGTGCCAGCAGCTTAGCCGCAGTCTCCTACGAGCAGTACTTC	CASSLAAVSYEQYF